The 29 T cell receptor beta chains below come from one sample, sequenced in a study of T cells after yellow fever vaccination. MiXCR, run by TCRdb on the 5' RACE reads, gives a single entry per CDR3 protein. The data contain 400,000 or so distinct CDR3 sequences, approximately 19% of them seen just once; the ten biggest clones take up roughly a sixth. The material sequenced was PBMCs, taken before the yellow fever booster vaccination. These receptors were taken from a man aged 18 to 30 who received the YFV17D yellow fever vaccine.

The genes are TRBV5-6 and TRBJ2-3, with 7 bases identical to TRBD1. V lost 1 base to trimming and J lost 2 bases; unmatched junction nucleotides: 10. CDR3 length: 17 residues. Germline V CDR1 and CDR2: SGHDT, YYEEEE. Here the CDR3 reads CASSLKVGTEATDTQYF. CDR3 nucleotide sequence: TGTGCCAGCAGCTTGAAAGTTGGGACAGAGGCCACAGATACGCAGTATTTT.

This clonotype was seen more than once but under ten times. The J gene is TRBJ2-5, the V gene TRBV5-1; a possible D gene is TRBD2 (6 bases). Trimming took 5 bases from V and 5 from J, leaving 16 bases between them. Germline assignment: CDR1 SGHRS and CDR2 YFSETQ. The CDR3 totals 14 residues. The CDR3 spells CASRLGYRGETQYF. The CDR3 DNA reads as TGCGCCAGCAGACTTGGGTACCGGGGGGAGACCCAGTACTTC.

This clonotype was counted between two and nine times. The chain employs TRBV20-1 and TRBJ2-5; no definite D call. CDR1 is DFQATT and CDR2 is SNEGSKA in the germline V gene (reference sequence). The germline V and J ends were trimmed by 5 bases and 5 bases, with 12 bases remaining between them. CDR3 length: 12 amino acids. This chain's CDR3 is CSAPRQWETQYF. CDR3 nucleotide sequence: TGCAGTGCTCCCAGGCAGTGGGAGACCCAGTACTTC.

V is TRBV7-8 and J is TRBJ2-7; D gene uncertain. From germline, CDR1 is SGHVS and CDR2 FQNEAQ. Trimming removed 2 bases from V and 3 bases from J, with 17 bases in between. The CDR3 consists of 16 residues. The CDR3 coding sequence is TGTGCCAGCAGCTTAAGTTTCGGGTCTCAAAGCTACGAGCAGTACGTC. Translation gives CASSLSFGSQSYEQYV.

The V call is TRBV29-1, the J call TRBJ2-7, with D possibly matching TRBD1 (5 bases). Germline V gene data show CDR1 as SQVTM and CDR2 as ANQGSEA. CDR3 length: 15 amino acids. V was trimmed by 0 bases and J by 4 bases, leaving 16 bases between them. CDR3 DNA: TGCAGCGTTGAAGATCGTCAGGGCGTGGAATACGAGCAGTACTTC. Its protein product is CSVEDRQGVEYEQYF.

CDR3 nucleotide sequence: TGCGCCAGCAGCCGGGTAGCGCAGTACGAGCAGTACTTC. Translation gives CASSRVAQYEQYF. This sequence joins TRBV4-1 and TRBJ2-7; tentative D call: TRBD2 (5 bases). The germline gives CDR1 MGHRA, CDR2 YSYEKL. V was trimmed by 4 bases and J by 4 bases, leaving 11 bases between them. This CDR3 has 13 residues.

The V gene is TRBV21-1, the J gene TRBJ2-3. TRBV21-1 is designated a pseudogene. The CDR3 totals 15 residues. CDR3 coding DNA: TGTGCCAGCAGCAACTACAGCTCTAGCACAGATACGCAGTATTTT. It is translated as CASSNYSSSTDTQYF.

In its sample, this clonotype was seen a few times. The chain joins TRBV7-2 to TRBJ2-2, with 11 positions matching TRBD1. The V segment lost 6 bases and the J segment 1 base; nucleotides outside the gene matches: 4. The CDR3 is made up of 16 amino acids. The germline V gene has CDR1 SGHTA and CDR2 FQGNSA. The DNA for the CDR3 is TGTGCCAGCAGGGGGGGGACAGGGGGGAACACCGGGGAGCTGTTTTTT. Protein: CASRGGTGGNTGELFF.

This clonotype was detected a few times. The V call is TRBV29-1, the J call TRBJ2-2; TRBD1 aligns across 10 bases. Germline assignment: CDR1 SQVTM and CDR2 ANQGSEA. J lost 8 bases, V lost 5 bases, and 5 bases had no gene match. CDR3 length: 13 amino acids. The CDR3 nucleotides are TGCAGCGTTTATCGGGACAGGGGTGGGGAGCTGTTTTTT. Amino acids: CSVYRDRGGELFF.

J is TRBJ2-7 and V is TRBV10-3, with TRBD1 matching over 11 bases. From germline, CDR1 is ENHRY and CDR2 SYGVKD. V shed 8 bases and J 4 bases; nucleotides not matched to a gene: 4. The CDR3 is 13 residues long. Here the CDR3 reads CAISGQGGYEQYV. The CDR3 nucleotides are TGTGCCATCTCGGGACAGGGGGGATACGAGCAGTACGTC.

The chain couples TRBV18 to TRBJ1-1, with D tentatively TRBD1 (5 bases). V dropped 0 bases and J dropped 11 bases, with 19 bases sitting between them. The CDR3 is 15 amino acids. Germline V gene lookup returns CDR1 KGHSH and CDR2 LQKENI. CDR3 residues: CASSPPTRPVRGAFF. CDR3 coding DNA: TGTGCCAGCTCACCACCGACACGCCCGGTCCGGGGGGCTTTCTTT. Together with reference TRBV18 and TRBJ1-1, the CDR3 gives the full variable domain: NAGVMQNPRHLVRRRGQEARLRCSPMKGHSHVYWYRQLPEEGLKFMVYLQKENIIDESGMPKERFSAEFPKEGPSILRIQQVVRGDSAAYFCASSPPTRPVRGAFFGQGTRLTVV.

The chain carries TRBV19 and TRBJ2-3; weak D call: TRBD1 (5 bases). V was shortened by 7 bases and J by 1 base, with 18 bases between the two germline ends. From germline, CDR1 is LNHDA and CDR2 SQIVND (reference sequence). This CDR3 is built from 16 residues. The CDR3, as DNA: TGTGCCAGTAACGATCCTCAGGCCAGGGGCACAGATACGCAGTATTTT. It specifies CASNDPQARGTDTQYF.

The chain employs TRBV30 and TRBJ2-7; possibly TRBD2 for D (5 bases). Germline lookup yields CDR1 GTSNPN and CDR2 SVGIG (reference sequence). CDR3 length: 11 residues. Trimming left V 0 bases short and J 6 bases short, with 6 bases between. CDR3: CAWSVRGEQYF. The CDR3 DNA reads TGTGCCTGGAGTGTACGGGGCGAGCAGTACTTC.

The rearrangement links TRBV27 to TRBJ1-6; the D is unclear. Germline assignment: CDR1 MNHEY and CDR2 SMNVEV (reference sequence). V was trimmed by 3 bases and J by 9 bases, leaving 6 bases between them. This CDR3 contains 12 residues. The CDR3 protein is CASSFQSSPLHF. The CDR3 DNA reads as TGTGCCAGCAGTTTTCAGAGTTCACCCCTCCACTTT.

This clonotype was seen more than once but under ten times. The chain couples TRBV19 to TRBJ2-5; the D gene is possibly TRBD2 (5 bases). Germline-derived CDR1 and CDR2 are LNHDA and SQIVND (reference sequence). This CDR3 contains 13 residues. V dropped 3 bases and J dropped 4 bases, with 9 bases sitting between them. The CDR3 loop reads CASSMMGRETQYF. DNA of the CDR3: TGTGCCAGTAGTATGATGGGGAGAGAGACCCAGTACTTC.

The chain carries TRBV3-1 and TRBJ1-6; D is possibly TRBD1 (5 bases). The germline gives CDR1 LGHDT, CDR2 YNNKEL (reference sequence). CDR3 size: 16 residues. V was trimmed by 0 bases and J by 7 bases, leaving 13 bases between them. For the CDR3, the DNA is TGTGCCAGCAGCCAAGATCTGGGACCTAGCAATTCACCCCTCCACTTT. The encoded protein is CASSQDLGPSNSPLHF.

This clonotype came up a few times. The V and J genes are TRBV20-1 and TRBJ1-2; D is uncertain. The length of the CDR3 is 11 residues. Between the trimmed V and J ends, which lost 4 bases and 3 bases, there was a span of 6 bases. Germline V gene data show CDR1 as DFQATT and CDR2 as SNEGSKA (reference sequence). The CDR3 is CSAIQHYGYTF. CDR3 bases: TGCAGTGCTATACAGCACTATGGCTACACCTTC.

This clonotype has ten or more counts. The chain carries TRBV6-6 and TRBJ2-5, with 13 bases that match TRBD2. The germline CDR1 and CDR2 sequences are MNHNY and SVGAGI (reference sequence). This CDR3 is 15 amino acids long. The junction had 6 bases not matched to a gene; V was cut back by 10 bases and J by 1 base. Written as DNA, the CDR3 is TGTGCCACTAGGGGGACTAGCGGGGTCCAAGAGACCCAGTACTTC. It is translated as CATRGTSGVQETQYF.

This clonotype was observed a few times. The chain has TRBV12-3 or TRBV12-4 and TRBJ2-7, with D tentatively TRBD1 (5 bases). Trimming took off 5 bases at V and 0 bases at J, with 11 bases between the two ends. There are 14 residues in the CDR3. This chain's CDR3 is CASSPQGISYEQYF. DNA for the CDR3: TGTGCCAGCAGTCCTCAGGGAATCTCCTACGAGCAGTACTTC.

The CDR3 region is CASSAGQGFLSGYTF. As DNA, the CDR3 is TGTGCCAGCAGCGCCGGACAGGGGTTTTTATCAGGCTACACCTTC. The V and J genes are TRBV9 and TRBJ1-2; 9 nucleotides match TRBD1. The CDR3 contains 15 residues. Germline V gene lookup returns CDR1 SGDLS and CDR2 YYNGEE. The V gene end was trimmed by 3 bases and the J gene end by 8 bases; junction bases not matched to a gene: 11.

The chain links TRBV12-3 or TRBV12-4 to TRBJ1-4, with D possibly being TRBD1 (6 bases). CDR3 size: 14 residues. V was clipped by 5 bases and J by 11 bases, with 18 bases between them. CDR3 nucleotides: TGTGCCAGCAGTCCCCCCCCCGGGGGGCAGAAACTGTTTTTT. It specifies CASSPPPGGQKLFF.

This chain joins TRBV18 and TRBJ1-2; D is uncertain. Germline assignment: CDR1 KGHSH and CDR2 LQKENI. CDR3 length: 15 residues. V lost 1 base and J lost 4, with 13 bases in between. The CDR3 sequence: CASSPLAGIGYGYTF. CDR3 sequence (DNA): TGTGCCAGCTCACCACTCGCGGGAATCGGCTATGGCTACACCTTC.

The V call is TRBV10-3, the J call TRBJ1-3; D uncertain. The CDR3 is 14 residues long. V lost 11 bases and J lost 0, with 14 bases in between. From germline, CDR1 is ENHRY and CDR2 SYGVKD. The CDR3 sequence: CASRTDYSGNTIYF. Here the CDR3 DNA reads TGTGCCTCCAGGACGGATTACTCTGGAAACACCATATATTTT.

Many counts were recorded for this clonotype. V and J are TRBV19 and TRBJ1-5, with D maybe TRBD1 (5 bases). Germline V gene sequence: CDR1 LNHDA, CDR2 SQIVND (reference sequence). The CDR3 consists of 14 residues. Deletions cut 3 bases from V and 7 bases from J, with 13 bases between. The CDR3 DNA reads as TGTGCCAGTAGTATCACCGGGGGTAGGCAGCCCCAGCATTTT. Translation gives CASSITGGRQPQHF. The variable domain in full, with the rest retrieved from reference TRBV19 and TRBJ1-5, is DGGITQSPKYLFRKEGQNVTLSCEQNLNHDAMYWYRQDPGQGLRLIYYSQIVNDFQKGDIAEGYSVSREKKESFPLTVTSAQKNPTAFYLCASSITGGRQPQHFGDGTRLSIL.

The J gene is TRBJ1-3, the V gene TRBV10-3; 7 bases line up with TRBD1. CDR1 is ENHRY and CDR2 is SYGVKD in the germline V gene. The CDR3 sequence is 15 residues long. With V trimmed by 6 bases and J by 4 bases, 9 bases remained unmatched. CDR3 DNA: TGTGCCATCAGCCCAAGACAGGGACAAGGAAACACCATATATTTT. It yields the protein CAISPRQGQGNTIYF.

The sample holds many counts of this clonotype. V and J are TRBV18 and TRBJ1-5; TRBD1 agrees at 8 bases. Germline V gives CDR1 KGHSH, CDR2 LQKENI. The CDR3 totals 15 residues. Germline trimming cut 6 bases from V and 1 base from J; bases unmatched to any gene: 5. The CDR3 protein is CASSDREGSNQPQHF. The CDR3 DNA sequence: TGTGCCAGCTCGGACAGGGAGGGAAGCAATCAGCCCCAGCATTTT.

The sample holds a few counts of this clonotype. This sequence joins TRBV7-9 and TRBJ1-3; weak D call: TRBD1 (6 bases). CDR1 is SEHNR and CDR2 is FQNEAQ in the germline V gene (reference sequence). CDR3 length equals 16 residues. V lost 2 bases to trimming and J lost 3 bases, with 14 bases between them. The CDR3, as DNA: TGTGCCAGCAGCTTATTGGTACAGGGCCTTGGAAACACCATATATTTT. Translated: CASSLLVQGLGNTIYF.

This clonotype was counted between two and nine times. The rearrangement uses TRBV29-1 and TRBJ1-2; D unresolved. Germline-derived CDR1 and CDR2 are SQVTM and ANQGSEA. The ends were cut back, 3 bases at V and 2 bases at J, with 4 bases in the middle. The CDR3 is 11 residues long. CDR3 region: CSVDGNYGYTF. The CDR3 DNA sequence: TGCAGCGTTGACGGAAACTATGGCTACACCTTC. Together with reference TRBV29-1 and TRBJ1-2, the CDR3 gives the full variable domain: SAVISQKPSRDICQRGTSLTIQCQVDSQVTMMFWYRQQPGQSLTLIATANQGSEATYESGFVIDKFPISRPNLTFSTLTVSNMSPEDSSIYLCSVDGNYGYTFGSGTRLTVV.

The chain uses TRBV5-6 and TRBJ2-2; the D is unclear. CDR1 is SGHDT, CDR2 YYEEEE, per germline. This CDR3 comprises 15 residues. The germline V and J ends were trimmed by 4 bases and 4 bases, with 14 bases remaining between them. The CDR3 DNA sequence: TGTGCCAGCAGCGATTGGCAGTCCGGCACCGGGGAGCTGTTTTTT. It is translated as CASSDWQSGTGELFF.